This T cell receptor beta chain was sequenced in a study of blood T cells in healthy people across ages. Then a second PCR, running roughly 6 to 12 cycles, was carried out with a sample-barcoded 5' primer and a J-beta primer mix. Using its own MiXCR run on the 5' RACE reads, TCRdb lists one record per CDR3 protein. This repertoire shows some 920,000 distinct CDR3 sequences, 51% found once; its top ten account for roughly 23%. CDR3 length: 16 amino acids. CDR1 SGHRS and CDR2 YFSETQ come from the germline V gene. V shed 0 bases and J 10 bases; nucleotides not matched to a gene: 13. This rearrangement joins TRBV5-1 to TRBJ2-1; 7 bases fit TRBD2. Source material: blood. This sequence was found in a woman aged 55-69 years in good health. CDR3 coding DNA: TGCGCCAGCAGCTTGGGTGGCCCATGGGCGGGAGACGAGCAGTTCTTC. Protein product: CASSLGGPWAGDEQFF.